This T cell receptor beta chain was found in a study of beta chain features in type 1 diabetes. Study-wide findings and caveats: A closer apparent resemblance between naive, central memory and Treg TCRB repertoires was seen in patients than in healthy donors. Moderately but significantly shorter TCRB CDR3s were found in Type 1 diabetes patients in all four CD4+ subsets. Over-representation of high TCR-expressing cells was a possible consequence of cDNA sequencing.

A note on this clone: Its antigen is undetermined.

Every donor provided one heparinised blood draw, which averaged about 116 mL. Germline values: CDR1 ENHRY, CDR2 SYGVKD. Trimming removed 6 bases from V and 6 bases from J, with 8 bases in between. There are 11 residues in the CDR3. cDNA synthesis used the whole RNA isolate, giving expressed TCRB sequences. This table comes from immunoSEQ multiplex PCR, and its TCRdb copy is limited to in-frame clones, with some not included. The sample comprises some 350,000 clones, approximately 13% of which are singletons, and roughly 0.015% rests with the top ten. The gene calls are TRBV10-3 and TRBJ1-2, with unresolved D. Sequenced material: naive CD4+ T cells from blood. The receptor's source is a young woman with type 1 diabetes. CDR3 nucleotides: TGTGCCATCAGCCGGGGAGATGGCTACACCTTC. This codes for CAISRGDGYTF.